The sequence of this T cell receptor beta chain was determined in a study of T cell responses to AZD1222 COVID-19 vaccine. Whole-study results and caveats: Clonal diversity may have been underestimated, and the donors were mostly white British, with more females than males. There were repertoire samples only from the period after the peak T cell response.

Germline CDR1 SGHTA, CDR2 FQGNSA. V lost 5 bases and J lost 5, with 13 bases in between. The CDR3 is 15 amino acids. The data were produced by immunoSEQ multiplex PCR, yet TCRdb's version contains in-frame clones alone and is incomplete. The profile shows roughly 120,000 clones, about 90% of them singletons. The sample holds a few counts of this clone. Its specificity is not known. This chain uses TRBV7-2 with TRBJ1-6; D call uncertain. This clonotype was obtained from an adult in good health. Sequencing used peripheral blood, obtained on day 0 of AZD1222 vaccination. The CDR3 here is CASSDVTRNNSPLHF. As DNA, the CDR3 is TGTGCCAGCAGCGATGTGACAAGGAATAATTCACCCCTCCACTTT.